A selection of T cell receptor beta chains follows, all from one sample in a study of blood T cell repertoires in COVID-19. Libraries were prepared by immunoSEQ multiplex PCR; TCRdb keeps only in-frame clonotypes and omits some of them. The sample lists some 160,000 clones, about 90% occurring once. Sequenced input: peripheral blood. These receptors all come from a man aged 55 to 70 with acute or convalescent COVID-19. CDR3s include the opening cysteine and the closing phenylalanine or tryptophan. A D gene is named only where the DNA matches it firmly. The size entry is marked missing in some rows and otherwise reads once, few, many or a size class.

abundance	v_gene	d_gene	j_gene	CDR3aa	CDR3nt
.	TRBV15	.	TRBJ2-1	CATSRVGRANEQFF	TGTGCCACCAGCAGAGTGGGCAGGGCCAATGAGCAGTTCTTC
.	TRBV12-3/TRBV12-4	.	TRBJ1-2	CASSLVYGYTF	TGTGCCAGCAGTTTAGTATATGGCTACACCTTC
.	TRBV19	TRBD1	TRBJ1-4	CASNAAGTGWNEKLFF	TGTGCCAGTAATGCCGCCGGGACAGGGTGGAATGAAAAACTGTTTTTT
.	TRBV15	.	TRBJ2-1	CATSRDWTTSSGFF	TGTGCCACCAGCAGAGATTGGACAACTTCATCGGGGTTCTTC
.	TRBV3-1/TRBV3-2	TRBD1	TRBJ1-1	CASSQATGGKEAFF	TGTGCCAGCAGCCAAGCGACAGGGGGAAAGGAAGCTTTCTTT
.	TRBV3-1/TRBV3-2	.	TRBJ1-1	CASGRGRTEAFF	TGTGCCAGTGGGAGGGGGAGAACTGAAGCTTTCTTT
few	TRBV4-3	.	TRBJ1-4	CASSRLWRKEEKLFF	TGCGCCAGCAGCCGCCTATGGAGGAAAGAGGAAAAACTGTTTTTT
.	TRBV6-5	.	TRBJ2-7	CASSWGVYEQYF	TGTGCCAGCAGTTGGGGCGTCTACGAGCAGTACTTC
.	TRBV27	.	TRBJ1-1	CASSFEGRKAFF	TGTGCCAGCAGTTTCGAGGGTAGAAAAGCTTTCTTT
.	TRBV15	.	TRBJ1-1	CATSRPDTEAFF	TGTGCCACCAGCAGGCCAGACACTGAAGCTTTCTTT
.	TRBV19	.	TRBJ2-2	CASSQPGGTVNTGELFF	TGTGCCAGTAGTCAACCAGGCGGGACAGTAAACACCGGGGAGCTGTTTTTT
.	TRBV7-9	.	TRBJ1-6	CASSLSSYNSPLHF	TGTGCCAGCAGCCTGAGCTCCTATAATTCACCCCTCCACTTT
.	TRBV9	.	TRBJ1-3	CASSASRFSSYSGNTIYF	TGTGCCAGCAGCGCGTCCAGGTTCAGCAGTTACTCTGGAAACACCATATATTTT
few	TRBV3-1/TRBV3-2	.	TRBJ2-1	CASSMTVTSYNEQFF	TGTGCCAGCAGCATGACAGTGACCTCCTACAATGAGCAGTTCTTC
.	TRBV12-3/TRBV12-4	.	TRBJ1-1	CASTPNTEAFF	TGTGCCAGCACTCCGAACACTGAAGCTTTCTTT
few	TRBV5-1	.	TRBJ2-1	CASSLVSGPYNEQFF	TGCGCCAGCAGCTTGGTCAGCGGTCCCTACAATGAGCAGTTCTTC
.	TRBV5-1	TRBD1	TRBJ1-2	CASSLATGGSYTF	TGCGCCAGCAGCTTGGCGACAGGGGGCAGCTACACCTTC
once	TRBV4-3	.	TRBJ2-7	CASSLRPGNSYEQYF	TGCGCCAGCAGCCTCCGCCCAGGGAACTCCTACGAGCAGTACTTC
.	TRBV18	TRBD1	TRBJ1-2	CASSPNTGEGYTF	TGTGCCAGCTCACCGAACACAGGGGAGGGCTACACCTTC
.	TRBV27	TRBD1	TRBJ1-2	CASRTGGDGYTF	TGTGCCAGCAGGACAGGGGGCGATGGCTACACCTTC
.	TRBV19	.	TRBJ2-3	CASSISRGLAYSTDTQYF	TGTGCCAGTAGTATCAGCAGGGGCCTTGCATATAGCACAGATACGCAGTATTTT
.	TRBV6-5	TRBD1	TRBJ2-5	CASRLDRGETQYF	TGTGCCAGCAGACTTGACAGGGGCGAGACCCAGTACTTC
.	TRBV3-1/TRBV3-2	.	TRBJ1-2	CASSQGGVSGYTF	TGTGCCAGCAGCCAAGGCGGGGTTAGCGGCTACACCTTC
.	TRBV9	.	TRBJ1-2	CASSHLRTSGYGYTF	TGTGCCAGCAGCCACCTAAGAACGTCCGGTTATGGCTACACCTTC
.	TRBV10-1	.	TRBJ2-1	CASSPRRSSYNEQFF	TGCGCCAGCAGTCCCCGGCGGAGCTCCTACAATGAGCAGTTCTTC
.	TRBV10-3	.	TRBJ1-5	CAISAGASPRNQPQHF	TGTGCCATCAGCGCGGGGGCCTCACCCCGGAATCAGCCCCAGCATTTT
.	TRBV5-8	.	TRBJ2-3	CASSVTSTDTQYF	TGTGCCAGCAGCGTAACTAGCACAGATACGCAGTATTTT
.	TRBV6-2/TRBV6-3	.	TRBJ1-1	CASSSRRRGGEDTEAFF	TGTGCCAGCAGTTCGCGACGCAGGGGTGGCGAGGACACTGAAGCTTTCTTT
.	TRBV6-2/TRBV6-3	.	TRBJ1-1	CASSYTLKGDEAFF	TGTGCCAGCAGTTACACCCTAAAGGGGGATGAAGCTTTCTTT
once	TRBV5-4	.	TRBJ2-1	CASSLEPLNEQFF	TGTGCCAGCAGCTTGGAGCCCCTCAATGAGCAGTTCTTC
.	TRBV10-3	.	TRBJ2-7	CAIRGDMGNPQYF	TGTGCCATCAGGGGGGACATGGGAAACCCGCAGTACTTC
.	TRBV5-1	.	TRBJ2-7	CASSLGEESYEQYF	TGCGCCAGCAGCTTGGGTGAGGAGTCCTACGAGCAGTACTTC
.	TRBV10-3	TRBD1	TRBJ1-4	CAISDRVRGSRGPHEKLFF	TGTGCCATCAGTGACAGAGTCAGGGGGTCTCGGGGGCCCCATGAAAAACTGTTTTTT
.	TRBV24-1	TRBD1	TRBJ2-2	CATSGGTGGTGELFF	TGTGCCACCAGTGGAGGGACAGGGGGCACCGGGGAGCTGTTTTTT
.	TRBV6-5	.	TRBJ1-1	CASSYPNTEAFF	TGTGCCAGCAGTTACCCTAACACTGAAGCTTTCTTT
.	TRBV30	.	TRBJ1-2	CAWTPQGLGYYGYTF	TGTGCCTGGACCCCCCAGGGCCTAGGCTACTATGGCTACACCTTC
.	TRBV7-8	TRBD1	TRBJ1-3	CASSLAGDRVNTIYF	TGTGCCAGCAGCTTAGCGGGGGACAGGGTCAACACCATATATTTT
.	TRBV2	TRBD2	TRBJ2-1	CARSRNLAGGPRLQFF	TGTGCCAGGAGCCGAAATTTAGCGGGGGGGCCAAGATTGCAGTTCTTC
.	TRBV4-1	TRBD1	TRBJ2-1	CASSQGRTGGNNNEQFF	TGCGCCAGCAGCCAAGGTCGGACAGGGGGCAATAACAATGAGCAGTTCTTC
.	TRBV3-1/TRBV3-2	.	TRBJ2-2	CASSRVEGNGELFF	TGTGCCAGCAGCAGGGTTGAGGGAAACGGGGAGCTGTTTTTT
.	TRBV5-1	.	TRBJ1-1	CASSLGRVRSVSTEAFF	TGCGCCAGCAGCTTGGGGCGGGTCCGTTCGGTGAGCACTGAAGCTTTCTTT